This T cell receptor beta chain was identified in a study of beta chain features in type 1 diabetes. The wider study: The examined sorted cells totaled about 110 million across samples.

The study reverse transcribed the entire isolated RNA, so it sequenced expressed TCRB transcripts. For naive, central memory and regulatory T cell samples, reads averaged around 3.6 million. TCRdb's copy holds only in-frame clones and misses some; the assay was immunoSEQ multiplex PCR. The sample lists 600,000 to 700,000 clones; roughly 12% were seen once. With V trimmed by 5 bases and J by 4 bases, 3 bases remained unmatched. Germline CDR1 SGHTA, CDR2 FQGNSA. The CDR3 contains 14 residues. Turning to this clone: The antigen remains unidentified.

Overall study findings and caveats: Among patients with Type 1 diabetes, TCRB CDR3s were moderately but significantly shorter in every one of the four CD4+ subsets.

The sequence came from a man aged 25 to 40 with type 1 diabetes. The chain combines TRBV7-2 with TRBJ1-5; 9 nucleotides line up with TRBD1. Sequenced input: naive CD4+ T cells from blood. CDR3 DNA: TGTGCCAGCAGCACCGGGACAGGGAATCAGCCCCAGCATTTT. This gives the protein CASSTGTGNQPQHF. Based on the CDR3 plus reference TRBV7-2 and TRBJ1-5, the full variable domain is GAGVSQSPSNKVTEKGKDVELRCDPISGHTALYWYRQSLGQGLEFLIYFQGNSAPDKSGLPSDRFSAERTGGSVSTLTIQRTQQEDSAVYLCASSTGTGNQPQHFGDGTRLSIL.